The source of this T cell receptor beta chain is a study of blood T cells in healthy people across ages. A second PCR of roughly 7 to 11 cycles used a sample-barcoded 5' primer and a J-beta primer mix. Unique molecular identifiers of 12 random nucleotides labeled each cDNA. A single record per CDR3 protein comes from TCRdb applying MiXCR to the 5' RACE reads. The repertoire holds 1,800,000 or so distinct CDR3 sequences, with about two fifths as singletons. In regard to this clonotype: The target antigen is unknown.

Whenever a sample was processed, at least 6 million PBMCs were isolated. Overall study results and limits: Compared with aged donors, long-lived donors showed fewer expanded clones, suggesting selection. Diversity of TCR beta correlated strongly with naive T cell percentage.

Per germline, CDR1 KGHSH and CDR2 LQKENI. The CDR3 contains 16 residues. V lost 0 bases to trimming and J lost 4 bases, with 14 bases between them. Sequences were obtained from blood. This TCR derives from a human donor in good health. The J gene is TRBJ2-3, the V gene TRBV18; D not certain. CDR3 DNA: TGTGCCAGCTCACCACCGCCGAGACCACGATCAGATACGCAGTATTTT. Amino acid sequence: CASSPPPRPRSDTQYF.